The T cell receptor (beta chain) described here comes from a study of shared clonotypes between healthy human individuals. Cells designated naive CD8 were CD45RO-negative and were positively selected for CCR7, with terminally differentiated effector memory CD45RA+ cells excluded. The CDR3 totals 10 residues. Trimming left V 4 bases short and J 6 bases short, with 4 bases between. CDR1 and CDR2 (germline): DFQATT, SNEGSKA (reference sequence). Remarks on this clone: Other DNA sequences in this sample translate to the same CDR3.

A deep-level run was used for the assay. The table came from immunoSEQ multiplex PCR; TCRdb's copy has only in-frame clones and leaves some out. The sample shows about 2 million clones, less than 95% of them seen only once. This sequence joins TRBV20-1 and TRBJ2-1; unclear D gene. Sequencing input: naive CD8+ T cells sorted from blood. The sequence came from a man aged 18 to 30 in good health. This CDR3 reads CSATLNEQFF. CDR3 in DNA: TGCAGTGCTACCCTCAATGAGCAGTTCTTC.